The 26 T cell receptor beta chains reported below all come from one sample, sequenced in a study of blood T cell repertoires in COVID-19. Some clones are missing from TCRdb's copy, which holds only in-frame ones; the method was immunoSEQ multiplex PCR. The repertoire holds tens of thousands of clones, more than 75% seen once, with about 7.4% in the top ten. What was sequenced was peripheral blood. These receptors were taken from a woman in her fifties or sixties with acute or convalescent COVID-19.

The chain joins TRBV6-4 to TRBJ1-2; 7 bases match TRBD1. The CDR3 spans 15 residues. In germline, CDR1 is MRHNA, CDR2 SNTAGT. The V segment lost 4 bases and the J segment 4 bases; nucleotides outside the gene matches: 9. This chain's CDR3 is CASSANEGAGYGYTF. The CDR3 DNA reads as TGTGCCAGCAGTGCTAACGAGGGGGCAGGCTATGGCTACACCTTC.

The chain has TRBV19 and TRBJ2-7; 7 bases fit TRBD1. With 4 bases clipped from V and 6 bases from J, the junction kept 3 bases outside the gene matches. The CDR3 runs to 12 residues. Germline CDR1 LNHDA, CDR2 SQIVND (reference sequence). CDR3 sequence: CASSRDSGEQYF. The CDR3 DNA follows: TGTGCCAGTAGTAGGGACAGCGGCGAGCAGTACTTC.

A few counts support this clone. The chain joins TRBV29-1 to TRBJ1-2; no reliable D call. Trimming removed 8 bases at V and 11 bases at J, with 24 bases between. CDR1 and CDR2 from the germline V gene are SQVTM and ANQGSEA. The CDR3 runs 13 residues. The CDR3 region is CSTKEGGPLGYTF. The CDR3 DNA is TGCAGCACCAAAGAGGGTGGACCGCTAGGATACACCTTC.

The rearrangement links TRBV10-3 to TRBJ2-3; D ambiguous. Between the trimmed V and J ends, which lost 3 bases and 0 bases, there was a span of 13 bases. CDR1 and CDR2 (germline): ENHRY, SYGVKD. The CDR3 covers 16 residues. The CDR3: CAISDSSPLSTDTQYF. DNA for the CDR3: TGTGCCATCAGTGATAGTTCGCCGCTAAGCACAGATACGCAGTATTTT.

This clone was counted between two and nine times. The rearrangement uses TRBV2 and TRBJ1-1; D not resolved. V was cut by 2 bases and J by 5 bases, with 12 bases left in between. The CDR3 sequence is 14 residues long. Germline V gene sequence: CDR1 SNHLY, CDR2 FYNNEI. CDR3 sequence (DNA): TGTGCCAGCAGTGAACCCGGGGTCGGGACTGAAGCTTTCTTT. It specifies CASSEPGVGTEAFF.

This clone has just one count. The chain joins TRBV6-5 to TRBJ1-5, with D possibly matching TRBD1 (6 bases). CDR3 length: 13 residues. With 5 bases removed from V and 7 bases from J, the gap between germline ends came to 12 bases. In germline, CDR1 is MNHEY, CDR2 SVGAGI. CDR3 region: CASSQGWGQPQHF. The CDR3 DNA follows: TGTGCCAGCAGTCAGGGGTGGGGGCAGCCCCAGCATTTT.

In its sample, this clone was seen once. CDR3 sequence (DNA): TGTGCCAGCTCACCACCGGGACTAGCCGACCGCACAGATACGCAGTATTTT. This sequence encodes CASSPPGLADRTDTQYF. This sequence joins TRBV18 and TRBJ2-3; the match to TRBD2 covers 9 bases. This CDR3 contains 17 residues. V dropped 0 bases and J dropped 1; count of bases not matched to a gene: 5. Germline values: CDR1 KGHSH, CDR2 LQKENI.

The chain recombines TRBV9 with TRBJ1-6, with 9 nucleotides matching TRBD1. Germline V gives CDR1 SGDLS, CDR2 YYNGEE. V lost 0 bases, J lost 10 bases, and 5 bases stayed unmatched. The CDR3 has 15 residues. CDR3 nucleotide sequence: TGTGCCAGCAGCGTAGAGGGACAGGGTCTCTCACCCCTCCACTTT. Protein: CASSVEGQGLSPLHF.

This chain joins TRBV5-1 and TRBJ1-4; D not resolved. Trimming removed 1 base at V and 0 bases at J, with 4 bases between. Germline CDR1 and CDR2: SGHRS and YFSETQ. This CDR3 has 14 residues. The CDR3 reads CASSLRATNEKLFF. CDR3 coding DNA: TGCGCCAGCAGCTTGAGAGCAACTAATGAAAAACTGTTTTTT. The full variable domain, rest sourced from reference TRBV5-1 and TRBJ1-4, is KAGVTQTPRYLIKTRGQQVTLSCSPISGHRSVSWYQQTPGQGLQFLFEYFSETQRNKGNFPGRFSGRQFSNSRSEMNVSTLELGDSALYLCASSLRATNEKLFFGSGTQLSVL.

The chain employs TRBV5-1 and TRBJ2-3; TRBD2 matches at 10 bases. V dropped 2 bases and J dropped 6; count of bases not matched to a gene: 6. Germline CDR1 and CDR2: SGHRS and YFSETQ. There are 15 residues in the CDR3. The CDR3 region is CASSFSSGGQDTQYF. CDR3 bases: TGCGCCAGCAGCTTCTCTAGCGGGGGCCAGGATACGCAGTATTTT.

CDR3 loop: CASSQDPLREQYF. In DNA, the CDR3 is TGCGCCAGCAGCCAAGATCCACTGCGGGAGCAGTACTTC. The rearrangement joins TRBV4-1 to TRBJ2-7; D unresolved. CDR3 length equals 13 residues. V lost 0 bases and J lost 7, with 10 bases in between. Per the germline V gene, CDR1 is MGHRA and CDR2 is YSYEKL.

The V and J genes are TRBV5-1 and TRBJ2-7; tentative D call: TRBD2 (7 bases). The V end lost 4 bases, the J end lost 6 bases, and 17 bases lay between the germline ends. The CDR3 extends over 14 amino acids. Per the germline V gene, CDR1 is SGHRS and CDR2 is YFSETQ. The CDR3 DNA sequence: TGCGCCAGCAGCGGGGGGGCAGCCCCAGGCGAGCAGTACTTC. Its translation: CASSGGAAPGEQYF.

In this sample, this clone turned up a few times. The chain couples TRBV3-1 (or the pseudogene TRBV3-2) to TRBJ2-1; 15 bases line up with TRBD2. The CDR3 is made up of 16 amino acids. Per the germline V gene, CDR1 is LGHDT and CDR2 is YNNKEL (reference sequence). V gave up 4 bases and J gave up 8 bases; unmatched junction bases: 6. CDR3 sequence: CASSPGLAGGIYEQFF. The CDR3 coding sequence is TGTGCCAGCAGCCCCGGACTAGCGGGGGGGATTTATGAGCAGTTCTTC.

The CDR3: CAISDGSRDTQYF. For the CDR3, the DNA is TGTGCCATCAGTGATGGTTCGCGTGATACGCAGTATTTT. The genes are TRBV10-3 and TRBJ2-3; D is unresolved. Trimming left V 3 bases short and J 6 bases short, with 10 bases between. Germline V gene lookup returns CDR1 ENHRY and CDR2 SYGVKD. The CDR3 runs to 13 residues.

This sequence joins TRBV4-2 and TRBJ1-1; D gene ambiguous. V was clipped by 0 bases and J by 11 bases, with 19 bases between them. CDR3 size: 15 residues. Germline CDR1 is LGHNA and CDR2 is YNFKEQ. CDR3 residues: CASSQDPTVPRDAFF. The CDR3 nucleotides are TGTGCCAGCAGCCAAGATCCGACGGTGCCGAGGGATGCTTTCTTT.

The chain combines TRBV30 with TRBJ1-1; no reliable D call. This CDR3 is 13 amino acids long. V was cut by 0 bases and J by 13 bases, with 18 bases left in between. Germline V lookup: CDR1 GTSNPN, CDR2 SVGIG (reference sequence). In DNA, the CDR3 is TGTGCCTGGAGTGTACTATCATACTCAGTGGGTTTCTTT. Translated, it gives CAWSVLSYSVGFF.

The chain employs TRBV27 and TRBJ1-5; 7 positions agree with TRBD1. Losses at the gene ends were 1 base for V and 6 bases for J; bases not matched to a gene: 15. The germline gives CDR1 MNHEY, CDR2 SMNVEV (reference sequence). This CDR3 spans 18 amino acids. CDR3 coding DNA: TGTGCCAGCAGTTTATACGATCAAAACCAAGGACAGGCTCAGCCCCAGCATTTT. Protein sequence: CASSLYDQNQGQAQPQHF.

The chain links TRBV5-1 to TRBJ1-3; a possible D gene is TRBD1 (6 bases). The CDR3 runs to 16 residues. Per germline, CDR1 SGHRS and CDR2 YFSETQ. With 4 bases removed from V and 3 bases from J, the gap between germline ends came to 17 bases. The CDR3 spells CASSPHKGGDGNTIYF. DNA for the CDR3: TGCGCCAGCAGCCCCCATAAGGGGGGGGATGGAAACACCATATATTTT.

V gene TRBV5-1 combines with J gene TRBJ2-1; 11 nucleotides align to TRBD1. This CDR3 has 20 amino acids. The junction had 12 bases not matched to a gene; V was cut back by 1 base and J by 0 bases. From germline, CDR1 is SGHRS and CDR2 YFSETQ. The CDR3 DNA reads as TGCGCCAGCAGCTTGATCCCGGGACAGGGGGTCTTCAACTCCTACAATGAGCAGTTCTTC. Translation gives CASSLIPGQGVFNSYNEQFF.

This clone appeared a few times. The rearrangement uses TRBV3-1 (or the pseudogene TRBV3-2) and TRBJ2-7; possible D gene TRBD2, 6 bases. CDR3 size: 15 residues. Trimming cost V 0 bases and J 1 base, with 10 bases left between them. CDR1 is LGHDT and CDR2 is YNNKEL in the germline V gene (reference sequence). The CDR3 coding sequence is TGTGCCAGCAGCCAAGAGGGCGGGGATTCCTACGAGCAGTACTTC. Translated, it gives CASSQEGGDSYEQYF.

The chain uses TRBV4-2 and TRBJ2-2; D may be TRBD1 (5 bases). V lost 0 bases to trimming and J lost 5 bases, with 10 bases between them. The CDR3 totals 15 residues. The V gene's germline CDR1 is LGHNA and CDR2 YNFKEQ. For the CDR3, the DNA is TGTGCCAGCAGCCAAGAAACAGGCGTAACCGGGGAGCTGTTTTTT. Encoded protein: CASSQETGVTGELFF.

The CDR3 reads CASSIARVNQPQHF. CDR3 DNA: TGTGCCAGTAGTATAGCCAGGGTGAATCAGCCCCAGCATTTT. This chain uses TRBV19 with TRBJ1-5, with D possibly being TRBD1 (5 bases). The CDR3 length is 14 residues. V shed 1 base and J shed 4 bases, with 8 bases lying between them. The germline CDR1 and CDR2 sequences are LNHDA and SQIVND (reference sequence).

The chain is built from TRBV5-6 and TRBJ2-5; perhaps TRBD1 as D (6 bases). Germline CDR1 and CDR2: SGHDT and YYEEEE. The CDR3 contains 19 residues. V lost 2 bases to trimming and J lost 0 bases, with 23 bases between them. The DNA for the CDR3 is TGTGCCAGCAGCTTAACCTACTCTTCTTCTGGGACAAACCAAGAGACCCAGTACTTC. Translating it yields CASSLTYSSSGTNQETQYF.

A few counts support this clone. J is TRBJ2-7 and V is TRBV14; no definite D call. The CDR3 covers 14 residues. Per germline, CDR1 SGHDN and CDR2 FVKESK. V lost 2 bases and J lost 7, with 15 bases in between. The CDR3 nucleotides read TGTGCCAGCAGCCAATCTTTTCACAGCTTGGAGCAGTACTTC. Its translation is CASSQSFHSLEQYF. Drawing the rest from reference TRBV14 and TRBJ2-7, the complete variable domain is EAGVTQFPSHSVIEKGQTVTLRCDPISGHDNLYWYRRVMGKEIKFLLHFVKESKQDESGMPNNRFLAERTGGTYSTLKVQPAELEDSGVYFCASSQSFHSLEQYFGPGTRLTVT.

V and J are TRBV5-1 and TRBJ2-7, with D unresolved. V was cut by 4 bases and J by 7 bases, with 15 bases left in between. This CDR3 is built from 13 residues. Per germline, CDR1 SGHRS and CDR2 YFSETQ. The CDR3 loop is CASSPENKREQYF. In nucleotides, the CDR3 is TGCGCCAGCAGCCCTGAAAATAAGAGGGAGCAGTACTTC.

The rearrangement joins TRBV25-1 to TRBJ1-4; D perhaps matches TRBD1 (6 bases). V was shortened by 4 bases and J by 3 bases, with 21 bases between the two germline ends. This CDR3 has 18 amino acids. Germline V CDR1 and CDR2: MGHDK, SYGVNS. Here the CDR3 DNA reads TGTGCCAGCAGTGCAGATGACCTCGGCAGGGGAGCTAATGAAAAACTGTTTTTT. This translates into CASSADDLGRGANEKLFF.